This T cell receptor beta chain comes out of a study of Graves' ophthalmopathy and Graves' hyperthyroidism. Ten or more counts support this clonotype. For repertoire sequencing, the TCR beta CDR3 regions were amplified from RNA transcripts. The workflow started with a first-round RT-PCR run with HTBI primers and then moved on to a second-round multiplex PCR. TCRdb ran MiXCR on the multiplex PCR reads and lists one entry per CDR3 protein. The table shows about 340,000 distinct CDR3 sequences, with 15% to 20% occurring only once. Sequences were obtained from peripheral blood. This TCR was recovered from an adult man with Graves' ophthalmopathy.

CDR3 bases: TGTGCCTGGAGTGAGCGTCTAGCGGGCACCGGGGAGCTGTTTTTT. Translation: CAWSERLAGTGELFF. The chain uses TRBV30 and TRBJ2-2; 8 bases are a match to TRBD2. This CDR3 has 15 residues. V shed 1 base and J 4 bases; nucleotides not matched to a gene: 5. Germline values: CDR1 GTSNPN, CDR2 SVGIG (reference sequence).